This T cell receptor (beta chain) was documented in a study of T-cell memory formation after mild COVID-19. Study-wide points: CM and EM subsets held most contracting CD4+ clones; EMRA held CD8+ ones.

Trimming left V 4 bases short and J 2 bases short, with 11 bases between. From germline, CDR1 is SEHNR and CDR2 FQNEAQ (reference sequence). The CDR3 has 14 residues. This clonotype was seen a few times. What it recognizes is unknown. TCRdb re-called the 5' RACE reads through MiXCR, storing one row per CDR3 protein. The repertoire holds 350,000 to 500,000 distinct CDR3 sequences, 20% seen once, with roughly 8% in the top ten. This TCR derives from an adult woman who had mild COVID-19 (a few samples of this study predate the infection). Cell type and time point are not known. Sequencing was performed on PBMCs or a T cell subset sorted from them (not recorded which). J is TRBJ1-2 and V is TRBV7-9, with D unresolved. The CDR3 nucleotides are TGTGCCAGCAGCTATCCCGGGATAAACTATGGCTACACCTTC. This encodes CASSYPGINYGYTF.